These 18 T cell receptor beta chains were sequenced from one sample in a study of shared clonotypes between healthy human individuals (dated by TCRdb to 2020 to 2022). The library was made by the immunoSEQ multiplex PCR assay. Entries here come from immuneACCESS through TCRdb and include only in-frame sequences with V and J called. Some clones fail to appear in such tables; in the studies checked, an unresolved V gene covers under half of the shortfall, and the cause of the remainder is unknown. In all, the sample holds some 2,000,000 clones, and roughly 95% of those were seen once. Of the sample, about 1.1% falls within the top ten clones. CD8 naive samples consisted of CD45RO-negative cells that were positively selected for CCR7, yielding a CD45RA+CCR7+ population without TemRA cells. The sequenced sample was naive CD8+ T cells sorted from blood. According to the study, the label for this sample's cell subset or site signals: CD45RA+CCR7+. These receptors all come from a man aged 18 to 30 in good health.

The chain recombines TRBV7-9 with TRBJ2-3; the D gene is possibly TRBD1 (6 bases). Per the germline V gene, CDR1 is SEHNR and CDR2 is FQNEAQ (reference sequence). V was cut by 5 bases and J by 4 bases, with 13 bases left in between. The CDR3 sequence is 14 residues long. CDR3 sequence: CASSPQGLADTQYF. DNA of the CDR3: TGTGCCAGCAGCCCACAGGGTCTCGCAGATACGCAGTATTTT.

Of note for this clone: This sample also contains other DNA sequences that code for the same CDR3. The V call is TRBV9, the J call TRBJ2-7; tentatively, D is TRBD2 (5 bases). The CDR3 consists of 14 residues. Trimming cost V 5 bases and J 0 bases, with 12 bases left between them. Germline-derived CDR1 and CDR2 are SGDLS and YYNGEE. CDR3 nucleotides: TGTGCCAGCAGTCCGGGCGGGCCCTCCTACGAGCAGTACTTC. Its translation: CASSPGGPSYEQYF.

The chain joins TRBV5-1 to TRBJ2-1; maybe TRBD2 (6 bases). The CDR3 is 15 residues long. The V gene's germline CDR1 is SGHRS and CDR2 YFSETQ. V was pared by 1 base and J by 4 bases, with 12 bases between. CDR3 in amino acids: CASSLSRAGYNEQFF. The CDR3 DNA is TGCGCCAGCAGCTTGTCTCGGGCGGGGTACAATGAGCAGTTCTTC.

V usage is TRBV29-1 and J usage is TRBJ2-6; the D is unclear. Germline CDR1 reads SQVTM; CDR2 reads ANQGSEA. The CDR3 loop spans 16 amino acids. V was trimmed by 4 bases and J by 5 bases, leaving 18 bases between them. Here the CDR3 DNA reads TGCAGCGTTGCCGAGTCACTACAAAGTCGGGCCAACGTCCTGACTTTC. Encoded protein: CSVAESLQSRANVLTF. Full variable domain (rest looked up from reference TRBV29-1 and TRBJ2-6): SAVISQKPSRDICQRGTSLTIQCQVDSQVTMMFWYRQQPGQSLTLIATANQGSEATYESGFVIDKFPISRPNLTFSTLTVSNMSPEDSSIYLCSVAESLQSRANVLTFGAGSRLTVL.

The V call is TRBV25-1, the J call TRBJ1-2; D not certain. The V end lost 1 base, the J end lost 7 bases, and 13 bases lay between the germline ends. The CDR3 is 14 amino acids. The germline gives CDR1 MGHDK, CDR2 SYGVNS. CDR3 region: CASSELGGGIGYTF. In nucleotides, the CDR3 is TGTGCCAGCAGTGAATTGGGAGGAGGGATTGGCTACACCTTC.

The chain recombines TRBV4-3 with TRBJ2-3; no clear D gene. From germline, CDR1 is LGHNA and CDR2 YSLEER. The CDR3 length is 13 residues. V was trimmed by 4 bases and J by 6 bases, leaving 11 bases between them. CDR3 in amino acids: CASSPDYEDTQYF. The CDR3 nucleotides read TGCGCCAGCAGCCCAGATTATGAGGATACGCAGTATTTT.

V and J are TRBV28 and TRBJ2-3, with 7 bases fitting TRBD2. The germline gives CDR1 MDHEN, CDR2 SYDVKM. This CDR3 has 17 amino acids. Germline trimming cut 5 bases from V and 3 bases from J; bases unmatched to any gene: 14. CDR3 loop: CASSPLGEGEVTDTQYF. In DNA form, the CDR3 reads TGTGCCAGCAGTCCCCTTGGGGAGGGCGAGGTAACAGATACGCAGTATTTT.

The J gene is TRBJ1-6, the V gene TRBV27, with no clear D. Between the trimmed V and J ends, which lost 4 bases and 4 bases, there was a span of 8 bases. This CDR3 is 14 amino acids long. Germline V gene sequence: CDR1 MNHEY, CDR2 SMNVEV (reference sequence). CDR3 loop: CASSYSQYNSPLHF. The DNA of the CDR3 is TGTGCCAGCAGTTACAGCCAATATAATTCACCCCTCCACTTT.

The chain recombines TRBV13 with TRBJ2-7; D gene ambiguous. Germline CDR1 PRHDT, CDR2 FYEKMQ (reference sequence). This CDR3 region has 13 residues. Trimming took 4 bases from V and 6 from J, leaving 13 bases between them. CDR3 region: CASSSAPNPEQYF. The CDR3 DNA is TGTGCCAGCAGCTCAGCCCCAAACCCCGAGCAGTACTTC.

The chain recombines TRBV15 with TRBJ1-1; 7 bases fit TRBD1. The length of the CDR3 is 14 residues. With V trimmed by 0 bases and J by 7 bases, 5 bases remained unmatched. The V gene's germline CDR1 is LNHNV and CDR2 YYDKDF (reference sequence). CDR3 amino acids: CATSRDLSGGEAFF. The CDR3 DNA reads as TGTGCCACCAGCAGAGATCTTTCAGGGGGTGAAGCTTTCTTT.

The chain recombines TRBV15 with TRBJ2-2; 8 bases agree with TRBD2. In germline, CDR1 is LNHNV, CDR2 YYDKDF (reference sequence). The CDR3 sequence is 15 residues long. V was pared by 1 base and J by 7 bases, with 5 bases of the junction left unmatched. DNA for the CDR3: TGTGCCACCAGCAGAGTAGCGGGAACGGGCGGGGAGCTGTTTTTT. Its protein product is CATSRVAGTGGELFF.

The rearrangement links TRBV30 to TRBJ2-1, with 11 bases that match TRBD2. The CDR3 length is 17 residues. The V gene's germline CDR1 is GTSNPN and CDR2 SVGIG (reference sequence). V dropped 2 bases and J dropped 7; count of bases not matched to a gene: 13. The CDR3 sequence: CAWSLLAGVLVDNEQFF. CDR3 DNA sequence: TGTGCCTGGAGTCTACTAGCGGGAGTACTTGTGGATAATGAGCAGTTCTTC.

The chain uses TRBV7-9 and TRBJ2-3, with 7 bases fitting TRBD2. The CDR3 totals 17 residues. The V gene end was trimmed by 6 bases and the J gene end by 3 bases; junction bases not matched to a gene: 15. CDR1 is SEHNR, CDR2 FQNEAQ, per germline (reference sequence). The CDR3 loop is CASSFQPQRDPTDTQYF. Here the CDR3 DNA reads TGTGCCAGCAGTTTCCAGCCGCAGCGGGACCCGACAGATACGCAGTATTTT.

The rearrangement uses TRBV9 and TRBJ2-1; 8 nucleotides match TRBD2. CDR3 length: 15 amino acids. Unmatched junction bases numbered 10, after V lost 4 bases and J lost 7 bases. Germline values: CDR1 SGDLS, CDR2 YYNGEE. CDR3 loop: CASSPTGLVFNEQFF. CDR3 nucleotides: TGTGCCAGCAGCCCTACGGGACTAGTGTTTAATGAGCAGTTCTTC.

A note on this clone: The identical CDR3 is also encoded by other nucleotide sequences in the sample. The CDR3 sequence is CASSFGLAGDNEQFF. The CDR3 DNA sequence: TGTGCCAGCAGCTTCGGACTAGCGGGGGACAATGAGCAGTTCTTC. This chain connects TRBV7-9 to TRBJ2-1; 13 positions match TRBD2. Germline CDR1 and CDR2: SEHNR and FQNEAQ (reference sequence). V was clipped by 3 bases and J by 5 bases; unmatched bases: 1. The CDR3 runs to 15 residues.

CDR3 sequence (DNA): TGTGCCATCAGTGGCCCGGGGGTTGGCACAGATACGCAGTATTTT. Amino acids: CAISGPGVGTDTQYF. The chain links TRBV10-3 to TRBJ2-3; TRBD2 is a possible D gene (6 bases). The CDR3 has 15 residues. The germline CDR1 and CDR2 sequences are ENHRY and SYGVKD. V lost 4 bases and J 1 base, leaving 12 bases between the germline ends.

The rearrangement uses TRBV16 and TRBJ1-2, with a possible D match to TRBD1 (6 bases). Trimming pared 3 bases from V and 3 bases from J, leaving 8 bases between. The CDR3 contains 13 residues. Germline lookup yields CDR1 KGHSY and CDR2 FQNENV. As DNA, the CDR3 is TGTGCCAGCAGCCAGGGGGCGGACTATGGCTACACCTTC. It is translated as CASSQGADYGYTF.

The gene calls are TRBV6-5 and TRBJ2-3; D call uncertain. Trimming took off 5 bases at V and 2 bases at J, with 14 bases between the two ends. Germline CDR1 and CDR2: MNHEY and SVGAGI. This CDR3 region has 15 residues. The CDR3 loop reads CASSLISLYTDTQYF. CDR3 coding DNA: TGTGCCAGCAGTCTGATTTCCTTATACACAGATACGCAGTATTTT.